This paragraph covers one TCR beta chain sequence. Antigen unknown. These data are taken from a study of cytomegalovirus exposure and HLA in healthy donors. Study-wide points: Most likely, a cluster of highly shared sequence variants arose as a sequencing artifact. Fewer N-insertions (relative to the 666-donor mean) were reportedly seen in an Asian-associated ancestry cluster in a later analysis. Available immune exposure information was restricted to CMV serostatus only. A later analysis showed that HLA-associated TCR beta chains had undergone more clonal expansion than equally common others.

It was with 60 Vbeta and 13 Jbeta primers that the PCR ran. Profiled with immunoSEQ multiplex PCR; TCRdb holds only in-frame clones, not every one. Found here are roughly 180,000 clones, over 75% of them singletons; the top ten hold approximately 8.5%. Germline CDR1 reads LNHDA; CDR2 reads SQIVND (reference sequence). Trimming removed 10 bases from V and 0 bases from J, with 19 bases in between. CDR3 length: 16 residues. The sequenced sample consisted of PBMCs. This rearrangement joins TRBV19 to TRBJ1-5; no reliable D call. This sequence was found in a young man in good health and CMV-seropositive. The CDR3 is CATDSPAADSNQPQHF. The CDR3 DNA reads as TGTGCCACCGACTCCCCCGCGGCGGATAGCAATCAGCCCCAGCATTTT.